These T cell receptor beta chains were read from a single sample in a study of T cells in Graves' hyperthyroidism and ophthalmopathy. MiXCR, applied by TCRdb to the multiplex PCR reads, yields one record per CDR3 protein. The data show 600,000 to 800,000 distinct CDR3 sequences, roughly a third seen once. The source material was blood. The receptors were gathered from a woman aged 40-49 years with Graves' hyperthyroidism. Both conserved end residues are part of each CDR3. Each record gives: J gene, V gene, D gene, clone size, CDR3 DNA, CDR3 protein. A D gene is named only where the DNA matches it firmly. Only part of the rows carry a size: once, few, many, or a class if the clone is expanded.

j_call: TRBJ2-7; v_call: TRBV20-1; d_call: TRBD2; clone_size: many; cdr3_nt: TGCAGTGCCCAGAGGGTAGGGAGGGCAGACGAGCAGTACTTC; cdr3_aa: CSAQRVGRADEQYF
j_call: TRBJ1-4; v_call: TRBV5-1; d_call: .; clone_size: few; cdr3_nt: TGCGCCAGCAGCTTAACCAGCCAGATTGAAAAACTGTTTTTT; cdr3_aa: CASSLTSQIEKLFF
j_call: TRBJ1-1; v_call: TRBV6-5; d_call: .; clone_size: few; cdr3_nt: TGTGCCAGCAGTGATTTGGGTGAACGCGCTTTCTTT; cdr3_aa: CASSDLGERAFF
j_call: TRBJ1-1; v_call: TRBV7-8; d_call: .; clone_size: .; cdr3_nt: TGTGCCAGCAGCCCTCAAGTCGTCGGCCGAAACACTGAAGCTTTCTTT; cdr3_aa: CASSPQVVGRNTEAFF
j_call: TRBJ2-1; v_call: TRBV7-3; d_call: TRBD2; clone_size: .; cdr3_nt: TGTGCCAGCAGCTTAAGATTGTCCGGGAGGAATGAGCAGTTCTTC; cdr3_aa: CASSLRLSGRNEQFF
j_call: TRBJ1-1; v_call: TRBV27; d_call: TRBD1; clone_size: .; cdr3_nt: TGTGCCAGCAGTTTCAAGACCCTGGGACAGGGGGCCACTGAAGCTTTCTTT; cdr3_aa: CASSFKTLGQGATEAFF
j_call: TRBJ1-2; v_call: TRBV13; d_call: TRBD1; clone_size: .; cdr3_nt: TGTGCCAGCAGCTTACCCGGGACAGTCTATGGCTACACCTTC; cdr3_aa: CASSLPGTVYGYTF
j_call: TRBJ1-1; v_call: TRBV6-5; d_call: .; clone_size: many; cdr3_nt: TGTGCCAGCAGCATCCTGGGTTTGACGACTTTCTTT; cdr3_aa: CASSILGLTTFF
j_call: TRBJ2-5; v_call: TRBV20-1; d_call: .; clone_size: .; cdr3_nt: TGCAGTGCGGACCGGACGATGAACAATGAGACCCAGTACTTC; cdr3_aa: CSADRTMNNETQYF
j_call: TRBJ1-2; v_call: TRBV6-5; d_call: TRBD1; clone_size: many; cdr3_nt: TGTGCCAGCAGCCAAGGGACAGATGGCTACACCTTC; cdr3_aa: CASSQGTDGYTF
j_call: TRBJ1-5; v_call: TRBV20-1; d_call: .; clone_size: .; cdr3_nt: TGCAGTGCAACTCCCAGTTATAGCAATCAGCCCCAGCATTTT; cdr3_aa: CSATPSYSNQPQHF
j_call: TRBJ1-2; v_call: TRBV2; d_call: .; clone_size: .; cdr3_nt: TGTGCCAGCAGTGTAGCGTGGACGAGGGGCTACGGTGGCTACACCTTC; cdr3_aa: CASSVAWTRGYGGYTF
j_call: TRBJ1-2; v_call: TRBV7-2; d_call: .; clone_size: many; cdr3_nt: TGTGCCAGCAGCTTATTTACAGACTATGGCTACACCTTC; cdr3_aa: CASSLFTDYGYTF
j_call: TRBJ1-6; v_call: TRBV5-1; d_call: .; clone_size: few; cdr3_nt: TGCGCCAGCAGCTTGGAAGTCGCGAGCTCCTATAATTCACCCCTCCACTTT; cdr3_aa: CASSLEVASSYNSPLHF
j_call: TRBJ1-3; v_call: TRBV5-1; d_call: .; clone_size: .; cdr3_nt: TGCGCCGGCAGCTTGGCCCAGGGCGGTGGAAACACCATATATTTT; cdr3_aa: CAGSLAQGGGNTIYF
j_call: TRBJ1-1; v_call: TRBV6-1; d_call: .; clone_size: .; cdr3_nt: TGTGCCAGCAAACGATACTCAATCGCCTCCATGAACACTGAAGCTTTCTTT; cdr3_aa: CASKRYSIASMNTEAFF
j_call: TRBJ1-5; v_call: TRBV7-6; d_call: .; clone_size: many; cdr3_nt: TGTGCCAGCAGCCCAGAGACAGGACCTAATCAGCCCCAGCATTTT; cdr3_aa: CASSPETGPNQPQHF
j_call: TRBJ2-7; v_call: TRBV20-1; d_call: TRBD2; clone_size: many; cdr3_nt: TGCAGTGCCCAGGGACTAGCGGGAGAATCCTACGAGCAGTACTTC; cdr3_aa: CSAQGLAGESYEQYF
j_call: TRBJ2-2; v_call: TRBV7-2; d_call: TRBD2; clone_size: .; cdr3_nt: TGTGCCAGCAGCTCCCACTGGACTAGCGGGGGGGGCACCGGGGAGCTGTTTTTT; cdr3_aa: CASSSHWTSGGGTGELFF
j_call: TRBJ2-5; v_call: TRBV5-4; d_call: .; clone_size: once; cdr3_nt: TGTGCCAGCAGCTCGACGAGCTTGGAGGCCCAGTACTTC; cdr3_aa: CASSSTSLEAQYF
j_call: TRBJ2-5; v_call: TRBV29-1; d_call: .; clone_size: many; cdr3_nt: TGCAGTTCTGCTACGACGGCCCAGTACTTC; cdr3_aa: CSSATTAQYF
j_call: TRBJ2-7; v_call: TRBV7-2; d_call: .; clone_size: .; cdr3_nt: TGTGCCAGCAGCCCCTGGCGCGAGCAGTACTTC; cdr3_aa: CASSPWREQYF
j_call: TRBJ2-7; v_call: TRBV7-2; d_call: TRBD1; clone_size: many; cdr3_nt: TGTGCCAGCAGCTTAGGGGGACAGCAGTCCTACGAGCAGTACTTC; cdr3_aa: CASSLGGQQSYEQYF
j_call: TRBJ1-3; v_call: TRBV6-1; d_call: .; clone_size: .; cdr3_nt: TGTGCCAGCACCGCGTACCAGCCCGTCTCTGGAAACACCATATATTTT; cdr3_aa: CASTAYQPVSGNTIYF
j_call: TRBJ2-7; v_call: TRBV19; d_call: .; clone_size: many; cdr3_nt: TGTGACAGCCTGAGCTCCTACGAGCAGTACTTC; cdr3_aa: CDSLSSYEQYF
j_call: TRBJ2-7; v_call: TRBV4-2; d_call: .; clone_size: few; cdr3_nt: TGTGCCAGCAGCCAAGAAAGGGAGTACTACGAGCAGTACTTC; cdr3_aa: CASSQEREYYEQYF
j_call: TRBJ2-5; v_call: TRBV6-2/TRBV6-3; d_call: TRBD2; clone_size: .; cdr3_nt: TGTGCCAGCACTTCGGGGGGGGGCGCGGAGACCCAGTACTTC; cdr3_aa: CASTSGGGAETQYF
j_call: TRBJ1-1; v_call: TRBV5-6; d_call: .; clone_size: .; cdr3_nt: TGTGCCAGCAGCTTTCCAGGGGTGTGGACTGAAGCTTTCTTT; cdr3_aa: CASSFPGVWTEAFF
j_call: TRBJ1-2; v_call: TRBV7-8; d_call: .; clone_size: many; cdr3_nt: TGTGCCAGCAGCTTCTCTCCGACGGACTATGGCTACACCTTC; cdr3_aa: CASSFSPTDYGYTF
j_call: TRBJ2-7; v_call: TRBV4-3; d_call: .; clone_size: .; cdr3_nt: TGCGCCAGCAAGATCTTGACCTACGAGCAGTACTTC; cdr3_aa: CASKILTYEQYF
j_call: TRBJ2-5; v_call: TRBV7-2; d_call: .; clone_size: many; cdr3_nt: TGTGCCAGCAGCTTATGGGGACAACAAGAGACCCAGTACTTC; cdr3_aa: CASSLWGQQETQYF
j_call: TRBJ2-2; v_call: TRBV24-1; d_call: .; clone_size: .; cdr3_nt: TGTGCCACCGGAAAACAAGGGACCGGGGAGCTGTTTTTT; cdr3_aa: CATGKQGTGELFF
j_call: TRBJ2-7; v_call: TRBV6-5; d_call: .; clone_size: .; cdr3_nt: TGTGCCAGCAGCCCGTGGGGCGAGCAGTACTTC; cdr3_aa: CASSPWGEQYF
j_call: TRBJ2-5; v_call: TRBV7-2; d_call: TRBD1; clone_size: .; cdr3_nt: TGTGCCAGCAGCACAAACAGGGGGCAGGGTGAGACCCAGTACTTC; cdr3_aa: CASSTNRGQGETQYF
j_call: TRBJ2-5; v_call: TRBV6-2/TRBV6-3; d_call: TRBD2; clone_size: once; cdr3_nt: TGTGCCAGCAGTGGACTAGAAGAGACCCAGTACTTC; cdr3_aa: CASSGLEETQYF
j_call: TRBJ1-6; v_call: TRBV11-2; d_call: .; clone_size: .; cdr3_nt: TGTGCCAGCAGCCCCAACCCTTCGACAGGTAGCTCCTATAATTCACCCCTCCACTTT; cdr3_aa: CASSPNPSTGSSYNSPLHF
j_call: TRBJ1-1; v_call: TRBV2; d_call: .; clone_size: .; cdr3_nt: TGTGCCAGCAGTGCCCTAGGACAGACCACTGAAGCTTTCTTT; cdr3_aa: CASSALGQTTEAFF
j_call: TRBJ2-5; v_call: TRBV10-3; d_call: TRBD1; clone_size: .; cdr3_nt: TGTGCCAGCAGCTTAAACAGGGGGGAAGAGGCCCAGTACTTC; cdr3_aa: CASSLNRGEEAQYF
j_call: TRBJ1-2; v_call: TRBV18; d_call: TRBD1; clone_size: .; cdr3_nt: TGTGCCAGCTCACCACGGGACAGGGGGCAAGGCTACACCTTC; cdr3_aa: CASSPRDRGQGYTF
j_call: TRBJ1-1; v_call: TRBV10-3; d_call: .; clone_size: .; cdr3_nt: TGTGCCATCGGTCATGACAGATTGAACACTGAAGCTTTCTTT; cdr3_aa: CAIGHDRLNTEAFF
j_call: TRBJ2-7; v_call: TRBV7-8; d_call: TRBD2; clone_size: many; cdr3_nt: TGTGCCAGCAGCTTATACGGGGGGACCTACGAGCAGTACTTC; cdr3_aa: CASSLYGGTYEQYF
j_call: TRBJ1-2; v_call: TRBV4-1; d_call: .; clone_size: .; cdr3_nt: TGCGCCAGCAGCCAAATGGCGGGGAAAACCCGCTATGGCTACACCTTC; cdr3_aa: CASSQMAGKTRYGYTF
j_call: TRBJ2-5; v_call: TRBV7-8; d_call: .; clone_size: many; cdr3_nt: TGTGCCAGCAGCTTAAGAAGGACAAGGCAAGAGACCCAGTACTTC; cdr3_aa: CASSLRRTRQETQYF
j_call: TRBJ1-2; v_call: TRBV2; d_call: .; clone_size: few; cdr3_nt: TGTGCCAGCAGTGAAAGGGGTGACTATGGCTACACCTTC; cdr3_aa: CASSERGDYGYTF
j_call: TRBJ1-5; v_call: TRBV9; d_call: TRBD1; clone_size: .; cdr3_nt: TGTGCCAGCAGTTTATGGGGACAGGGGGCCTCTCAGCCCCAGCATTTT; cdr3_aa: CASSLWGQGASQPQHF
j_call: TRBJ2-7; v_call: TRBV7-2; d_call: .; clone_size: few; cdr3_nt: TGTGCCAGCAGCTTGGACTCGGATCTGTACGAGCAGTACTTC; cdr3_aa: CASSLDSDLYEQYF